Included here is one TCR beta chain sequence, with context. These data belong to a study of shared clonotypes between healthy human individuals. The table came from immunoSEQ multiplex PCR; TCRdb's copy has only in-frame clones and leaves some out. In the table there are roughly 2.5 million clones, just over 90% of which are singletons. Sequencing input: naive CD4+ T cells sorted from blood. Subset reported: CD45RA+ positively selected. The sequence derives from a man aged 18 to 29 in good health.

CDR3 nucleotide sequence: TGTGCCAGCAGTCCACGTAAGGGTTACCATATCACAGATACGCAGTATTTT. Amino acid sequence: CASSPRKGYHITDTQYF. This sequence joins TRBV7-6 and TRBJ2-3; D gene uncertain. This CDR3 has 17 amino acids. Germline lookup yields CDR1 SGHVS and CDR2 FNYEAQ. The V gene lost 6 bases and the J gene lost 2 bases, with 21 bases spanning the gap. The whole variable domain, filled in from reference TRBV7-6 and TRBJ2-3, reads GAGVSQSPRYKVTKRGQDVALRCDPISGHVSLYWYRQALGQGPEFLTYFNYEAQQDKSGLPNDRFSAERPEGSISTLTIQRTEQRDSAMYRCASSPRKGYHITDTQYFGPGTRLTVL.